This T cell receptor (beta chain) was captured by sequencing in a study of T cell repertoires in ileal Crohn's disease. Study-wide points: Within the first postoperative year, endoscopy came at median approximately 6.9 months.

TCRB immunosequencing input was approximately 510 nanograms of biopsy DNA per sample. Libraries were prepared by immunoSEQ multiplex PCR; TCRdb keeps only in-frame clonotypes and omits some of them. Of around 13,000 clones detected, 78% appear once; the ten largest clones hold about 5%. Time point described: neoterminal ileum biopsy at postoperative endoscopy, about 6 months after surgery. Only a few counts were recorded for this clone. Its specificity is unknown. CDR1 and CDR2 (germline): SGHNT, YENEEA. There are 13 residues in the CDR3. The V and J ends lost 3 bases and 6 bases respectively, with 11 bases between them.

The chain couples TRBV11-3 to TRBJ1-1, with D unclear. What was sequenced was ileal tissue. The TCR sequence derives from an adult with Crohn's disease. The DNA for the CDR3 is TGTGCCAGCAGCTTCACAAAGAAGTCTGAAGCTTTCTTT. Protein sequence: CASSFTKKSEAFF.